Given below is one TCR beta chain in context. Additional DNA sequences in this sample encode the identical CDR3. The sample belongs to a study of blood T cell repertoires in COVID-19. Turning to the study itself: Sites across the United States, Italy and Spain contributed samples from acute and convalescent COVID-19.

Authors' data handling: By means of reference gene primer amplification, nucleated cell counts were estimated. Repertoires were generated with immunoSEQ multiplex PCR, while TCRdb's copy carries only in-frame clones and drops some. V and J calls and clone size are copied from that table; D and trimming were computed from the DNA. The table has 200,000 to 300,000 clones, 70% to 90% seen once. Participants were aged about 18 to 90 years from more than 20 US areas. Sequenced: PBMCs or T cells enriched from blood (not recorded which). This TCR was recovered from a man aged 35 to 55 who had recovered from COVID-19.

The CDR3 bases are TGTGCCAGCTCACCACGGGACAGCGCCTACGAGCAGTACTTC. It encodes CASSPRDSAYEQYF. The chain combines TRBV18 with TRBJ2-7; 7 bases fit TRBD1. The germline gives CDR1 KGHSH, CDR2 LQKENI. V was clipped by 1 base and J by 2 bases; unmatched bases: 2. CDR3 length: 14 amino acids.